This TCR beta chain appears in the sequencing data of a study of shared clonotypes between healthy human individuals (dated by TCRdb to the early 2020s). For the wider study: A few men and a couple of women, aged 18 to 49 years, made up the cohort. For each donor, CD4 naive and CD4 memory were each given three plates, CD8 naive was given two plates, and CD8 memory was given one plate. To estimate repertoire size and how much clonotype sharing occurs between individuals, the study deeply sequenced the blood TCR repertoires of roughly 5 healthy adults. Different laboratories and diverse techniques were used to prepare libraries and sequence TCR repertoires, to increase sequencing depth and limit assay-specific biases. Each donor's leukapheresis produced roughly between roughly 0.94 and 9.5 billion PBMCs. General conclusions and limits of the study: Because the study included only a small number of donors, the genetic and exposure-history diversity represented was limited. Compared with non-shared clonotypes, clonotypes shared by all four sorted-subset donors had higher generation probabilities. Even with the large sequencing depth, rarefaction of the sorted-subset datasets indicated that sequencing was incomplete. Naive subsets generally had larger estimated clonotype richness than memory subsets did. Pairwise subsampling led to the expectation that sequencing depth would affect the degree of clonotype sharing among donors. About 5% of naive CD4, around 3.6% of naive CD8, roughly 2.5% of memory CD4, and about 0.4% of memory CD8 clonotypes were shared across several donors. Only blood was sampled, and tissue TCR repertoires likely differ from those in blood.

Using the deep immunoSEQ assay, TCR CDR3 regions were amplified from genomic DNA by multiplex PCR. For each cell subset, the extracted genomic DNA was distributed evenly across all wells of several immunoSEQ 96-well plates, and each plate served as one replicate. For sorted subsets, roughly 200 ng of genomic DNA, equivalent to 25,000 to 35,000 T cell genomes, went into each replicate PCR. The purified libraries were quantified using a Qubit 3.0 fluorometer, sized with a Bioanalyzer 2100, and then quantified again using the KAPA Library Quantification kit. Every immunoSEQ 96-well plate was sequenced on a separate single-read 150-cycle Illumina NextSeq 550 flow cell. In the authors' own workflow: The immunoSEQ output contained only junctional sequences without quality scores, so filtering could not match that applied to full-length reads. To assign V/J genes and CDR3, sequences were annotated using PyIR, a Python wrapper for IgBLAST v1.9, with IMGT germline references. Reads were removed for weak V/J assignments (E-value above 1e-6), missing CDR3, stop codons, out-of-frame junctions, or ambiguous translated residues. V3J clonotypes were defined by identical inferred V gene, J gene, and CDR3 amino acid sequence. Percentage overlap between repertoires was calculated by dividing the number of shared unique clonotypes by the size of the smaller repertoire. Richness of each repertoire was evaluated using RTK rarefaction, the Chao1 estimator, and Recon v2.1 estimates of unobserved clonotypes. For all TCRbeta clonotypes obtained by the gDNA method from a few donors, generation probabilities were computed with OLGA. TCRdb took this table from immuneACCESS and kept in-frame rearrangements with V and J called. Such tables lack part of the clones; where checked against another copy, unresolved V genes explain under half of the gap, and the rest is unexplained. The V and J calls and the clone size are those of that table, but D and trimming were determined from the DNA. This sample holds some 1,100,000 clones; roughly 74% were observed only once. The ten largest clones add up to roughly 0.56% of the sample.

The V and J ends are trimmed by 5 bases and 0 bases, leaving 10 bases between them. Counted from cysteine to phenylalanine, this CDR3 has 15 amino acids. Only the CDR3 part of the read is kept: 45 bases, read in frame from the first base. CDR1 and CDR2 are drawn from the germline V gene: SGHTA, FQGNSA. Regarding this clone: Its binding antigen is unknown. The input lacks base qualities; no much larger clone sits a single base away.

Healthy HIV-negative adults with no recently reported acute infections or vaccinations were included as donors. Every donor was a Caucasian adult living in Nashville, Tennessee, USA. CD4+ T cells were enriched by magnetic negative selection; naive cells were then positively selected on CD45RA, and the negative fraction formed the memory subset. After blood collection by leukapheresis, PBMCs were isolated using Ficoll-Histopaque density gradient centrifugation and then cryopreserved in the vapor phase of liquid nitrogen. Purity and quantity of every magnetically sorted T cell population were checked by analytical flow cytometry. Genomic DNA was isolated from each sorted fraction and quantified by UV absorbance on a Nanodrop 2000c.

The rearrangement combines TRBV7-2 with TRBJ1-4; the D gene remains uncertain. The sequence was collected from a man aged 18 to 29 in good health. Some clones in this sample may be carry-over from other donors' samples. The sequenced material came from memory CD4+ T cells from PBMCs. The cell subset or site label for this specimen denotes: CD45RA-negative fraction. This receptor carries the CDR3 CASSPRRSTNEKLFF. Here is the DNA: TGTGCCAGCAGCCCCAGGAGATCAACTAATGAAAAACTGTTTTTT.